This T cell receptor beta chain was captured in a study of liver allograft versus peripheral blood T cells. Across the whole study: Transplanted-liver T cell receptor repertoires were compared with recipients' peripheral blood repertoires.

TCRdb ran MiXCR on the reads and lists one entry per CDR3 protein. The sample lists around 10,000 distinct CDR3 sequences; roughly 19% were seen once. This clonotype is categorized as medium-sized. The antigen is not known. CDR1 and CDR2 from the germline V gene are SQVTM and ANQGSEA. The CDR3 runs to 13 residues. J gave up 4 bases and V 6 bases, and 4 bases lay outside the gene matches. Study conclusions and caveats: Intragraft T cell receptor repertoires of liver allografts were reportedly distinct from those in peripheral blood.

This receptor was taken from a human patient who had a liver transplant. The T cells may come from the graft donor. The chain recombines TRBV29-1 with TRBJ2-5, with 11 bases matching TRBD1. The CDR3 DNA reads as TGCAGCGTCGGGGGGACAGGGGGAGAGACCCAGTACTTC. Protein: CSVGGTGGETQYF. Full variable domain (remainder filled in from reference TRBV29-1 and TRBJ2-5): SAVISQKPSRDICQRGTSLTIQCQVDSQVTMMFWYRQQPGQSLTLIATANQGSEATYESGFVIDKFPISRPNLTFSTLTVSNMSPEDSSIYLCSVGGTGGETQYFGPGTRLLVL.